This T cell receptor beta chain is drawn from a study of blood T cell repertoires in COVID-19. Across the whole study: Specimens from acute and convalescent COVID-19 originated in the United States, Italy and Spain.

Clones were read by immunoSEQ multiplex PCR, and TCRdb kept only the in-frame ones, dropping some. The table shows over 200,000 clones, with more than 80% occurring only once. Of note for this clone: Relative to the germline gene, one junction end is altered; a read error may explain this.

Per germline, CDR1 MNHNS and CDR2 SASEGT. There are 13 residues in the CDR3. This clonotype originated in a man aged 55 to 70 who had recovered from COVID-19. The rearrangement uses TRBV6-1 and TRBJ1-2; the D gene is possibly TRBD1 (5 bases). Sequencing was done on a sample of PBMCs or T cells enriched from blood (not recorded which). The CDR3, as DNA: TGTGCCAGCAGAGAAGCCAGGGCGGTGGGCTACACCTTC. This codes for CASREARAVGYTF.